One and the same sample provided the 5 T cell receptor beta chains below, sequenced in a study of beta chain features in type 1 diabetes (dated by TCRdb to the late 2010s). Libraries were constructed by the immunoSEQ multiplex PCR assay. The High Capacity cDNA Reverse Transcription Kit was used to reverse transcribe all of the isolated RNA, meaning that expressed TCRB transcripts were what got sequenced. This immuneACCESS table, as held by TCRdb, lists in-frame sequences with V and J called but not all clones. Of the missing ones, under half trace to an unresolved V gene in checked studies; the others have no known cause. The sample contains 130,000 to 150,000 clones, approximately 9.2% of them found a single time. The ten biggest clones cover roughly 0.7% of the sample. Sequencing was carried out using central memory CD4+ T cells from blood. Receptors originate from a young man in good health.

In this sample, this clone turned up many times. This chain's CDR3 is CASSFTVRDTEAFF. In DNA, the CDR3 is TGCGCCAGCAGCTTCACAGTACGCGACACTGAAGCTTTCTTT. This chain links TRBV5-1 with TRBJ1-1; D call uncertain. The V and J ends lost 2 bases and 3 bases respectively, with 11 bases between them. Germline loops: CDR1 SGHRS, CDR2 YFSETQ. The CDR3 loop spans 14 amino acids.

The chain combines TRBV6-5 with TRBJ1-2, with TRBD1 identical over 7 bases. Per the germline V gene, CDR1 is MNHEY and CDR2 is SVGAGI. V dropped 6 bases and J dropped 2; count of bases not matched to a gene: 3. The CDR3 spans 13 residues. The CDR3 sequence is CASSLDRNYGYTF. In nucleotides, the CDR3 is TGTGCCAGCAGCCTGGACAGGAACTATGGCTACACCTTC.

This clone was found a few times. The gene calls are TRBV2 and TRBJ1-2; D is perhaps TRBD1 (6 bases). The CDR3 has 11 residues. CDR1 is SNHLY, CDR2 FYNNEI, per germline. Deletions cut 8 bases from V and 7 bases from J, with 11 bases between. The CDR3 sequence: CASAGDIGYTF. CDR3 nucleotides: TGTGCCAGCGCCGGGGACATTGGCTACACCTTC.

This clone has at least ten counts. The V call is TRBV4-2, the J call TRBJ2-3; D is unresolved. V lost 0 bases to trimming and J lost 5 bases, with 9 bases between them. The CDR3 sequence is 14 residues long. Germline-derived CDR1 and CDR2 are LGHNA and YNFKEQ. The CDR3: CASSQERVGDTQYF. Written as DNA, the CDR3 is TGTGCCAGCAGCCAAGAACGGGTTGGAGATACGCAGTATTTT.

The chain joins TRBV5-4 to TRBJ2-1; 8 nucleotides align to TRBD1. The CDR3 sequence is 14 residues long. Looked up from germline, CDR1 is SGHNT and CDR2 is YYREEE (reference sequence). The trim removed 2 bases at V and 8 bases at J, leaving 6 bases unmatched. The chain's CDR3 is CASSFAGGRDEQFF. The CDR3 DNA reads TGTGCCAGCAGCTTTGCAGGGGGCAGGGATGAGCAGTTCTTC.